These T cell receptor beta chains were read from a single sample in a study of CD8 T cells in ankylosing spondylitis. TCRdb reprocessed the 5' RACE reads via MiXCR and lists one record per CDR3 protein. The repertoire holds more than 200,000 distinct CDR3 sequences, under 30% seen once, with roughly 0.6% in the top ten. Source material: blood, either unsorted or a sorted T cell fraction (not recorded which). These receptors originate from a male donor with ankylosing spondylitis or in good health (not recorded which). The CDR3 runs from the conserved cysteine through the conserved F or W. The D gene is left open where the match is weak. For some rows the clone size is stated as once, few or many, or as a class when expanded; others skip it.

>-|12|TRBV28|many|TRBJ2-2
TGTGCCAGCAGCGCCTCCACCGGGGAGCTGTTTTTT
CASSASTGELFF
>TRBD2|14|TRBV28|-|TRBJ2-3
TGTGCCAGCAGGCTAGTGGCGGGGGGTAATACGCAGTATTTT
CASRLVAGGNTQYF
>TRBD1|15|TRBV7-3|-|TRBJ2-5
TGTGCCAGCAGCTTCCAGGGACAGACCAAAGAGACCCAGTACTTC
CASSFQGQTKETQYF
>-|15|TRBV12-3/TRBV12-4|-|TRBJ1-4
TGTGCCAGCAGTCGCGACAGGCTAACTAATGAAAAACTGTTTTTT
CASSRDRLTNEKLFF
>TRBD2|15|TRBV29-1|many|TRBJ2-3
TGCAGCGTTGATGGCCTAGCGGGGGTCCCAGATACGCAGTATTTT
CSVDGLAGVPDTQYF
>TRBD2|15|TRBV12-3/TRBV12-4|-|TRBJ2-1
TGTGCCAGCAGTCGTAGCGGGGGCCCGGGAAATGAGCAGTTCTTC
CASSRSGGPGNEQFF
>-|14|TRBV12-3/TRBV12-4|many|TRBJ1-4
TGTGCCAGCAGTTACAGGAAGACCAATGAAAAACTGTTTTTT
CASSYRKTNEKLFF
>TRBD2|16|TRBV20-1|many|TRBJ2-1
TGCAGTGCTAGAGTTCGGACTAGCGGGGACTACAATGAGCAGTTCTTC
CSARVRTSGDYNEQFF
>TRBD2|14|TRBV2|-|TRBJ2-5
TGTGCCAGCAGTGAAGCGCTAGGGACTAGGTCCCAGTACTTC
CASSEALGTRSQYF
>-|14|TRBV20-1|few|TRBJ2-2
TGCAGTGCTAGGCGGCAGGGTTACACCGGGGAGCTGTTTTTT
CSARRQGYTGELFF
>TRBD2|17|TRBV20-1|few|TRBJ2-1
TGCAGTGCTCCCCCTCACTCTGGGACTAGCGGGGGGGATGAGCAGTTCTTC
CSAPPHSGTSGGDEQFF
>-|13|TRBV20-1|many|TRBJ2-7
TGCAGTGCAGCACAGGGGACTTTTTCCGAGCAGTACTTC
CSAAQGTFSEQYF
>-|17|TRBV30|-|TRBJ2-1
TGTGCCTGGAGTGTAAGTCTGACGCGGACATCATACAATGAGCAGTTCTTC
CAWSVSLTRTSYNEQFF
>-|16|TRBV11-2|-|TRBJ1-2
TGTGCCAGCAGCCACGCCAGGGGCAAAGAGGACTATGGCTACACCTTC
CASSHARGKEDYGYTF
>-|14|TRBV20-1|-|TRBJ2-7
TGCAGTGCTAGAGAGGCCCTAGTAGGCCACGAGCAGTACTTC
CSAREALVGHEQYF
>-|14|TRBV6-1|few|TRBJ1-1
TGTGCCAGCAGTGTCTCAGGGAGGAGAACTGAAGCTTTCTTT
CASSVSGRRTEAFF
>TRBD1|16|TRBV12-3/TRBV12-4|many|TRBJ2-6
TGTGCCAGCAGGGGCTCAGGGGGCCCTGGGGCCAACGTCCTGACTTTC
CASRGSGGPGANVLTF
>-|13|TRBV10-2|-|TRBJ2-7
TGCGCCAGCAGCGCAAGCCGGGGGTACGAGCAGTACTTC
CASSASRGYEQYF
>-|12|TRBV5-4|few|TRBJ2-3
TGTGCCAGCAGCTTGCGGGCAGATACGCAGTATTTT
CASSLRADTQYF
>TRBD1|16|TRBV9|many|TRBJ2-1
TGTGCCAGCAGCCCCCTAGGGCAGGGGGCGTTGAATGAGCAGTTCTTC
CASSPLGQGALNEQFF
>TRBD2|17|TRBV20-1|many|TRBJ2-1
TGCAGTGCTAGAGCCCCCGGGTCGGCGGGGGGCGGGGATGAGCAGTTCTTC
CSARAPGSAGGGDEQFF
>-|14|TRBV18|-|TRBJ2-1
TGTGCCAGCTCACCACTCGGGGGGCCCGATGGCCAGTTCTTC
CASSPLGGPDGQFF
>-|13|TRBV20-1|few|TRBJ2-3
TGCAGTGCTAGACAGATGGACACAGATACGCAGTATTTT
CSARQMDTDTQYF
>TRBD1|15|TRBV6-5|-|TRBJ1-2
TGTGCCAGCAGTTACTGGGGCGAACAGGGGAGTGGCTACACCTTC
CASSYWGEQGSGYTF
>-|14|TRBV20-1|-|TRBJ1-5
TGCAGTGCTAGTGCTAGGGGGGGCAATCAGCCCCAGCATTTT
CSASARGGNQPQHF
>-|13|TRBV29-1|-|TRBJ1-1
TGCAGCGTTGCCACCTTGATGAACACTGAAGCTTTCTTT
CSVATLMNTEAFF
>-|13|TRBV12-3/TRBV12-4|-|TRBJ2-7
TGTGCCAGCAGGGCAAGTCATCCCTACGAGCAGTACTTC
CASRASHPYEQYF
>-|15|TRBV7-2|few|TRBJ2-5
TGTGCCAGCACCTTCCAGACAGGACCCAAAGAGACCCAGTACTTC
CASTFQTGPKETQYF
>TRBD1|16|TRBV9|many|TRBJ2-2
TGTGCCAGCAGCGTAGAAAGGGGGCCGTACACCGGGGAGCTGTTTTTT
CASSVERGPYTGELFF
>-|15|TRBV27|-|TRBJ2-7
TGTGCCAGCAGTCGACCGGGAGCCCAATCCTACGAGCAGTACTTC
CASSRPGAQSYEQYF
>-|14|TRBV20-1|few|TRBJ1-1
TGCAGTGCTAGAGGGGACTCTGGGAACACTGAAGCTTTCTTT
CSARGDSGNTEAFF
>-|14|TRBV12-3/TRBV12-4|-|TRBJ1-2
TGTGCCAGCAGCACAGGCCGGCTTAACTATGGCTACACCTTC
CASSTGRLNYGYTF
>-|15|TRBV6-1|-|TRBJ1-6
TGTGCCAGCAGTCGGCGACAGGTAGGGGATTCACCCCTCCACTTT
CASSRRQVGDSPLHF
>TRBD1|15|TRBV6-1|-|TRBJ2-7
TGTGCCAGCAGGCCGGGGGACAGGGGCTCCTACGAGCAGTACTTC
CASRPGDRGSYEQYF
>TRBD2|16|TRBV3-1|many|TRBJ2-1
TGTGCCAGCAGCGCCAGAGCGGGGGCCCCTGAGAGTGAGCAGTTCTTC
CASSARAGAPESEQFF
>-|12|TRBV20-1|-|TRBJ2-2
TGCAGTGCTAGGAAGGGAACCGGGGAGCTGTTTTTT
CSARKGTGELFF
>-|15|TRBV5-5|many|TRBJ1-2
TGTGCCAGCAGCCTAAACTCAGGGGAAAGAGGGGGCTACACCTTC
CASSLNSGERGGYTF
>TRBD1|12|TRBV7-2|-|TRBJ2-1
TGTGCCAGCAGCTTCAGGGGGAATGAGCAGTTCTTC
CASSFRGNEQFF
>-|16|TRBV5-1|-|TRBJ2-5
TGCGCCAGCAGTCCTCGCCCGCTTGAAGGCCAAGAGACCCAGTACTTC
CASSPRPLEGQETQYF
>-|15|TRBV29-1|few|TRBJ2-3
TGCAGCGTCGCGCGGAGGGAGGATGGCACAGATACGCAGTATTTT
CSVARREDGTDTQYF
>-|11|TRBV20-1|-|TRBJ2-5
TGCAGTGCTCGCAGGGTGGAGACCCAGTACTTC
CSARRVETQYF
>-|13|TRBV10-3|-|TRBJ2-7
TGTGCCACCCAAGGGACGGACGCCTACGAGCAGTACTTC
CATQGTDAYEQYF
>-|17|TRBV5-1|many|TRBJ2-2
TGCGCCAGCAGCTTGGCAGGGTCGGGAACTAACACCGGGGAGCTGTTTTTT
CASSLAGSGTNTGELFF
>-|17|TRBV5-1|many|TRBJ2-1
TGCGCCAGCAGCTTGGCCATGGCTCCGTCCACCTACAATGAGCAGTTCTTC
CASSLAMAPSTYNEQFF
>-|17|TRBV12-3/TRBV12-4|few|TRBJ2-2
TGTGCCAGCACTTCTACGGGGATGCCGTCCAACACCGGGGAGCTGTTTTTT
CASTSTGMPSNTGELFF
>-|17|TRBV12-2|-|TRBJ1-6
TGTGCAAGTCGCTTAGGGGCCTATCAGATAGCGGATTCACCCCTCCACTTT
CASRLGAYQIADSPLHF
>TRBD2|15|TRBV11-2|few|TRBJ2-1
TGTGCCAGCAGCACAACTAGCGGGGGTCGCAATGAGCAGTTCTTC
CASSTTSGGRNEQFF
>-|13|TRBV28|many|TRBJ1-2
TGTGCCAGCAGTTCGGGGGGTAGCTATGGCTACACCTTC
CASSSGGSYGYTF
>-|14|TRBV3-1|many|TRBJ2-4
TGTGCCAGCAGCCAAGAAATCGGCTATAACATTCAGTACTTC
CASSQEIGYNIQYF
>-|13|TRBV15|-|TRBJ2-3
TGTGCCACCAGTTCGTCGATCGTGGATACGCAGTATTTT
CATSSSIVDTQYF
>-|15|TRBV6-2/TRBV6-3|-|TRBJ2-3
TGTGCCAGCAGTTACCTGGTACAGAGGAAAGATACGCAGTATTTT
CASSYLVQRKDTQYF
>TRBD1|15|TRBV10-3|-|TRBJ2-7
TGTGCCATCAGGGAGACGACAGGGGGGGCCTACGAGCAGTACTTC
CAIRETTGGAYEQYF